These 30 T cell receptor beta chains came from one sample sequenced in a study of blood T cell repertoires in COVID-19. Data came from immunoSEQ multiplex PCR; TCRdb stores just in-frame clones and leaves some out. The sample comprises some 200,000 clones, 88% of which are singletons, and around 6% rests with the top ten. The sequenced material came from peripheral blood. Every receptor here comes from a man in his forties with active or convalescent COVID-19.

This chain uses TRBV29-1 with TRBJ2-3, with D possibly matching TRBD1 (5 bases). Germline CDR1 SQVTM, CDR2 ANQGSEA. The CDR3 has 12 residues. With 5 bases removed from V and 3 bases from J, the gap between germline ends came to 9 bases. This CDR3 is CSVKPGTDTQYF. DNA of the CDR3: TGCAGCGTTAAGCCAGGGACAGATACGCAGTATTTT.

The rearrangement joins TRBV2 to TRBJ1-4; 7 nucleotides match TRBD1. This CDR3 is built from 16 residues. J gave up 3 bases and V 5 bases, and 9 bases lay outside the gene matches. Germline V gene lookup returns CDR1 SNHLY and CDR2 FYNNEI. In DNA form, the CDR3 reads TGTGCCAGCAGTAACAACAGGGGTCCGGCTAATGAAAAACTGTTTTTT. Protein: CASSNNRGPANEKLFF.

The chain joins TRBV30 to TRBJ2-7; D not resolved. From germline, CDR1 is GTSNPN and CDR2 SVGIG (reference sequence). The CDR3 length is 10 residues. Trimming stripped 1 base from V and 5 bases from J, with 3 bases between. CDR3 sequence reads: CAWSDNEQYF. The CDR3 DNA follows: TGTGCCTGGAGTGACAACGAGCAGTACTTC.

The rearrangement uses TRBV5-4 and TRBJ2-1, with a possible D match to TRBD2 (5 bases). From germline, CDR1 is SGHNT and CDR2 YYREEE (reference sequence). The CDR3 spans 13 residues. The V and J ends lost 9 bases and 7 bases respectively, with 17 bases between them. The CDR3 loop reads CAIGLALHNEQFF. CDR3 DNA sequence: TGTGCCATCGGCTTAGCGCTGCATAATGAGCAGTTCTTC.

This clone was seen once. V and J are TRBV29-1 and TRBJ1-4, with TRBD1 matching 10 bases. The CDR3 is 14 amino acids. The germline gives CDR1 SQVTM, CDR2 ANQGSEA. V was clipped by 4 bases and J by 4 bases; unmatched bases: 3. The CDR3 reads CSVGQGANNEKLFF. DNA for the CDR3: TGCAGCGTTGGACAGGGGGCCAATAATGAAAAACTGTTTTTT.

The genes are TRBV28 and TRBJ1-1; D remains ambiguous. Germline CDR1 is MDHEN and CDR2 is SYDVKM. The CDR3 runs 14 residues. V dropped 7 bases and J dropped 2 bases, with 14 bases sitting between them. The CDR3 nucleotides read TGTGCCAGCATTTCTCGCCTAAAAAACACTGAAGCTTTCTTT. It is translated as CASISRLKNTEAFF.

This clone was seen once. This chain connects TRBV20-1 to TRBJ2-1; 13 nucleotides match TRBD2. The CDR3 contains 17 residues. Germline V gives CDR1 DFQATT, CDR2 SNEGSKA (reference sequence). V lost 3 bases and J lost 1; bases outside the gene matches: 6. CDR3 sequence reads: CSASRLAGGTSYNEQFF. CDR3 in DNA: TGCAGTGCTAGTCGACTAGCGGGGGGTACATCCTACAATGAGCAGTTCTTC.

The chain couples TRBV9 to TRBJ1-1; TRBD1 is a possible D gene (5 bases). The germline V gene encodes CDR1 SGDLS and CDR2 YYNGEE. The CDR3 has 16 amino acids. With 0 bases removed from V and 0 bases from J, the gap between germline ends came to 12 bases. DNA of the CDR3: TGTGCCAGCAGCGTAGATGCGACAGCCTTGAACACTGAAGCTTTCTTT. This gives the protein CASSVDATALNTEAFF. Based on the CDR3 plus reference TRBV9 and TRBJ1-1, the full variable domain is DSGVTQTPKHLITATGQRVTLRCSPRSGDLSVYWYQQSLDQGLQFLIQYYNGEERAKGNILERFSAQQFPDLHSELNLSSLELGDSALYFCASSVDATALNTEAFFGQGTRLTVV.

The chain is built from TRBV7-9 and TRBJ1-2; 7 nucleotides match TRBD1. The CDR3 spans 17 residues. Germline-derived CDR1 and CDR2 are SEHNR and FQNEAQ (reference sequence). Germline trimming cut 2 bases from V and 4 bases from J; bases unmatched to any gene: 13. CDR3 residues: CASSLLGPTGDGYGYTF. CDR3 bases: TGTGCCAGCAGCTTATTGGGCCCAACAGGGGACGGCTATGGCTACACCTTC.

The chain carries TRBV27 and TRBJ2-3; the match to TRBD2 covers 10 bases. Unmatched junction bases numbered 12, after V lost 5 bases and J lost 1 base. This CDR3 has 18 amino acids. CDR1 is MNHEY and CDR2 is SMNVEV in the germline V gene (reference sequence). Here the CDR3 reads CASSPLNTGTSGTDTQYF. As DNA, the CDR3 is TGTGCCAGCAGTCCCCTTAATACCGGGACTAGCGGCACAGATACGCAGTATTTT.

J is TRBJ2-3 and V is TRBV7-3; 10 bases fit TRBD1. CDR1 is SGHTA and CDR2 is FQGTGA in the germline V gene. V shed 5 bases and J 4 bases; nucleotides not matched to a gene: 3. The CDR3 is 14 residues long. Written as DNA, the CDR3 is TGTGCCAGCAGCGCAGGACAGGGGGCAGATACGCAGTATTTT. This translates into CASSAGQGADTQYF.

This rearrangement joins TRBV19 to TRBJ1-5; D gene ambiguous. Germline CDR1 is LNHDA and CDR2 is SQIVND (reference sequence). Trimming pared 2 bases from V and 8 bases from J, leaving 10 bases between. The CDR3 consists of 13 residues. The DNA of the CDR3 is TGTGCCAGTAGTATAACCGGCGCGGAGCCCCAGCATTTT. Protein sequence: CASSITGAEPQHF. The whole variable domain, remainder taken from reference TRBV19 and TRBJ1-5, is DGGITQSPKYLFRKEGQNVTLSCEQNLNHDAMYWYRQDPGQGLRLIYYSQIVNDFQKGDIAEGYSVSREKKESFPLTVTSAQKNPTAFYLCASSITGAEPQHFGDGTRLSIL.

This sequence joins TRBV3-1 (or the pseudogene TRBV3-2) and TRBJ2-5; possible D gene TRBD1, 8 bases. This CDR3 is 15 amino acids long. The germline V and J ends were trimmed by 4 bases and 3 bases, with 15 bases remaining between them. Germline V lookup: CDR1 LGHDT, CDR2 YNNKEL (reference sequence). In DNA form, the CDR3 reads TGTGCCAGCAGCCGCAGGGGGCTAGCGGAAGAGACCCAGTACTTC. Protein sequence: CASSRRGLAEETQYF.

The chain couples TRBV2 to TRBJ2-2, with D perhaps matching TRBD2 (5 bases). The CDR3 consists of 13 residues. In germline, CDR1 is SNHLY, CDR2 FYNNEI. The V gene lost 6 bases and the J gene lost 4 bases, with 9 bases spanning the gap. CDR3 nucleotides: TGTGCCAGCAGAAGCGGTTTCACCGGGGAGCTGTTTTTT. The encoded protein is CASRSGFTGELFF.

This clone is a singleton in its sample. CDR3 nucleotides: TGTGCCAGCTCACCAGAGTCTAACTATGGCTACACCTTC. Protein sequence: CASSPESNYGYTF. V gene TRBV18 combines with J gene TRBJ1-2; D is ambiguous. The CDR3 runs to 13 residues. CDR1 KGHSH and CDR2 LQKENI come from the germline V gene. V lost 2 bases to trimming and J lost 0 bases, with 4 bases between them.

This CDR3 reads CASSYQQGPDTQYF. The CDR3 region has the DNA TGTGCCAGCAGTTACCAACAGGGCCCAGATACGCAGTATTTT. The chain links TRBV6-5 to TRBJ2-3, with D possibly being TRBD1 (6 bases). V lost 2 bases, J lost 4 bases, and 10 bases lay in between. Germline V lookup: CDR1 MNHEY, CDR2 SVGAGI. The CDR3 extends over 14 amino acids.

This clone showed up just a few times. This chain uses TRBV3-1 (or the pseudogene TRBV3-2) with TRBJ1-2; TRBD1 matches at 10 bases. Per germline, CDR1 LGHDT and CDR2 YNNKEL (reference sequence). This CDR3 is 14 amino acids long. The trim removed 4 bases at V and 6 bases at J, leaving 5 bases unmatched. CDR3 in DNA: TGTGCCAGCAGCCTGACAGGGGGCGGGCATGGCTACACCTTC. Its translation: CASSLTGGGHGYTF.

The chain uses TRBV18 and TRBJ1-4; D is uncertain. Germline lookup yields CDR1 KGHSH and CDR2 LQKENI. This CDR3 contains 15 residues. V dropped 3 bases and J dropped 0 bases, with 8 bases sitting between them. The CDR3 DNA is TGTGCCAGCTCACCCGGAGATGCAACTAATGAAAAACTGTTTTTT. Its protein product is CASSPGDATNEKLFF. The complete variable domain, with remaining parts taken from reference TRBV18 and TRBJ1-4, reads NAGVMQNPRHLVRRRGQEARLRCSPMKGHSHVYWYRQLPEEGLKFMVYLQKENIIDESGMPKERFSAEFPKEGPSILRIQQVVRGDSAAYFCASSPGDATNEKLFFGSGTQLSVL.

The rearrangement links TRBV28 to TRBJ1-2, with TRBD1 as a possible D gene (5 bases). V lost 3 bases, J lost 8 bases, and 16 bases lay in between. In germline, CDR1 is MDHEN, CDR2 SYDVKM. The CDR3 runs 14 residues. The CDR3 nucleotides read TGTGCCAGCAGTTTCGTTGCAGGGTTGAGGGGCTACACCTTC. This codes for CASSFVAGLRGYTF.

This chain links TRBV2 with TRBJ2-1, with D maybe TRBD2 (5 bases). The V gene's germline CDR1 is SNHLY and CDR2 FYNNEI. V was pared by 6 bases and J by 3 bases, with 12 bases between. This CDR3 spans 14 amino acids. CDR3 loop: CASSKDSVYNEQFF. The DNA of the CDR3 is TGTGCCAGCAGCAAGGACTCTGTCTACAATGAGCAGTTCTTC.

V and J are TRBV9 and TRBJ2-2; D gene uncertain. V lost 4 bases and J 5 bases, leaving 9 bases between the germline ends. The CDR3 is 13 amino acids. CDR1 and CDR2 from the germline V gene are SGDLS and YYNGEE. CDR3 nucleotides: TGTGCCAGCAGCCCCCGTGTTACCGGGGAGCTGTTTTTT. Protein: CASSPRVTGELFF.

This CDR3 reads CASSQGVGQGLNTEAFF. The CDR3 coding sequence is TGCGCCAGCAGCCAAGGAGTGGGGCAGGGATTGAACACTGAAGCTTTCTTT. The chain couples TRBV4-1 to TRBJ1-1; D may be TRBD1 (5 bases). The CDR3 spans 17 residues. Germline V gives CDR1 MGHRA, CDR2 YSYEKL. The ends were cut back, 1 base at V and 0 bases at J, with 15 bases in the middle.

The gene calls are TRBV4-1 and TRBJ2-5; 9 bases match TRBD2. Germline V CDR1 and CDR2: MGHRA, YSYEKL. V lost 6 bases and J lost 5; bases outside the gene matches: 4. CDR3 size: 13 residues. In DNA, the CDR3 is TGCGCCAGCAGTCTCACTAGCGGGGAGACCCAGTACTTC. Encoded protein: CASSLTSGETQYF.

The J gene is TRBJ2-6, the V gene TRBV19; D unresolved. From germline, CDR1 is LNHDA and CDR2 SQIVND (reference sequence). This CDR3 comprises 14 residues. The ends were cut back, 7 bases at V and 0 bases at J, with 7 bases in the middle. The CDR3 is CASKQTSGANVLTF. The DNA of the CDR3 is TGTGCCAGTAAACAGACCTCTGGGGCCAACGTCCTGACTTTC.

This sequence joins TRBV24-1 and TRBJ1-2, with 8 bases that match TRBD1. The CDR3 has 15 residues. V was clipped by 9 bases and J by 2 bases; unmatched bases: 10. The germline V gene encodes CDR1 KGHDR and CDR2 SFDVKD. DNA for the CDR3: TGTGCCACCGCCGCGGGACAGGACCACAACTATGGCTACACCTTC. Its translation: CATAAGQDHNYGYTF.

V usage is TRBV2 and J usage is TRBJ1-6; TRBD1 might be the D (5 bases). Germline V gene lookup returns CDR1 SNHLY and CDR2 FYNNEI. The CDR3 loop spans 13 amino acids. V shed 4 bases and J shed 9 bases, with 10 bases lying between them. For the CDR3, the DNA is TGTGCCAGCAGTGCAGGGCTCGGTTCACCCCTCCACTTT. Translated: CASSAGLGSPLHF.

This clone came up a few times. The chain uses TRBV7-9 and TRBJ2-2; D is undetermined. The V end lost 4 bases, the J end lost 1 base, and 13 bases lay between the germline ends. CDR3 length equals 16 residues. Germline assignment: CDR1 SEHNR and CDR2 FQNEAQ (reference sequence). In DNA form, the CDR3 reads TGTGCCAGCAGCTCCGGCTGGGCAGGGAACACCGGGGAGCTGTTTTTT. Translation gives CASSSGWAGNTGELFF.

This clone appeared a single time. The gene calls are TRBV11-2 and TRBJ2-2, with D perhaps TRBD2 (7 bases). There are 16 residues in the CDR3. V lost 3 bases and J 6 bases, leaving 17 bases between the germline ends. CDR1 and CDR2 (germline): SGHAT, FQNNGV. The CDR3 bases are TGTGCCAGCAGCTTTTTGGGGGGGCGGATTCCCGGGGAGCTGTTTTTT. Translated, it gives CASSFLGGRIPGELFF.

The CDR3 is CASSIAGVGTDTQYF. CDR3 in DNA: TGTGCCAGTAGTATAGCGGGAGTTGGCACAGATACGCAGTATTTT. The chain uses TRBV19 and TRBJ2-3; possibly TRBD2 for D (6 bases). CDR3 length: 15 amino acids. The germline gives CDR1 LNHDA, CDR2 SQIVND (reference sequence). The V and J ends lost 1 base and 1 base respectively, with 9 bases between them.

The rearrangement uses TRBV5-1 and TRBJ1-2; tentative D call: TRBD1 (5 bases). The V and J ends lost 2 bases and 7 bases respectively, with 15 bases between them. CDR3 length equals 14 residues. Germline CDR1 reads SGHRS; CDR2 reads YFSETQ. In nucleotides, the CDR3 is TGCGCCAGCAGCTTTGGGGTACAGGTCTCTGGCTACACCTTC. It translates to CASSFGVQVSGYTF.